The T cell receptor beta chain under discussion was sequenced for a study of OX40 agonist ivuxolimab in advanced cancers. Looking at the study overall: Treatment of patients was with ivuxolimab, an agonistic anti-OX40 (CD134) antibody.

TCRdb's table, derived via immunoSEQ multiplex PCR, lists solely in-frame clones and lacks some. Counted here are about 26,000 clones, roughly 80% occurring once; the ten biggest clones make up 10% to 15%. In the case of this clone: Its antigen is currently unknown.

From germline, CDR1 is SGHVS and CDR2 FNYEAQ. The CDR3 length is 16 residues. The V and J ends lost 7 bases and 4 bases, in that order; junction bases with no gene match: 15. Study findings and constraints: Partial responders receiving 0.1-3.0 mg/kg showed among the lowest clonal expansion. The antigen specificity of the peripheral T cells (those that were expanded) was not determined. Within 6 weeks, CD4+ and CD8+ blood T cells expanded clonally at 0.1 to 3.0 mg/kg.

This sample comprised CD4+ or CD8+ T cells sorted from blood, obtained in a trial of the OX40 agonist ivuxolimab. This sequence joins TRBV7-6 and TRBJ2-5, with 7 bases that match TRBD2. The clonotype comes from an adult with an advanced solid tumor such as melanoma, head and neck, liver or kidney cancer. CDR3: CASTLGSWGGGETQYF. The CDR3 bases are TGTGCCAGCACCTTGGGCTCTTGGGGCGGGGGAGAGACCCAGTACTTC.